These 5 T cell receptor beta chains share one sample of origin, sequenced in a study of OX40 agonist ivuxolimab in advanced cancers. The protocol was immunoSEQ multiplex PCR, while the TCRdb copy is restricted to in-frame clones and leaves out a portion. The sample lists about 77,000 clones, approximately 82% seen once, with about 0.71% in the top ten. Sequenced here: CD4+ or CD8+ T cells sorted from blood, sampled in a trial of the OX40 agonist ivuxolimab. These receptors all stem from an adult with an advanced solid tumor such as melanoma, head and neck, liver or kidney cancer.

The chain is built from TRBV9 and TRBJ1-3; no definite D call. V lost 0 bases and J lost 3, with 16 bases in between. The CDR3 extends over 17 amino acids. The germline CDR1 and CDR2 sequences are SGDLS and YYNGEE. DNA for the CDR3: TGTGCCAGCAGCGTAGATTCTCAGTTCGTTATTGGAAACACCATATATTTT. It encodes CASSVDSQFVIGNTIYF.

The rearrangement links TRBV5-6 to TRBJ1-2; 8 nucleotides line up with TRBD1. The J segment lost 4 bases and the V segment lost 3 bases, leaving 2 bases of the junction unmatched. Germline CDR1 and CDR2: SGHDT and YYEEEE. The CDR3 covers 13 residues. In nucleotides, the CDR3 is TGTGCCAGCAGCTCGGACAGGGCCTATGGCTACACCTTC. Its protein is CASSSDRAYGYTF.

CDR3 sequence (DNA): TGTGCCAGCAGCTTCGTCGTGGGAGGGAACAATGAGCAGTTCTTC. It is translated as CASSFVVGGNNEQFF. The chain recombines TRBV7-2 with TRBJ2-1, with 7 bases that match TRBD2. Germline V lookup: CDR1 SGHTA, CDR2 FQGNSA. Losses at the gene ends were 3 bases for V and 5 bases for J; bases not matched to a gene: 7. CDR3 length: 15 residues.

V usage is TRBV11-3 and J usage is TRBJ2-7; 11 bases line up with TRBD2. J lost 4 bases, V lost 4 bases, and 9 bases had no gene match. The CDR3 runs to 16 residues. Germline V gene sequence: CDR1 SGHNT, CDR2 YENEEA. CDR3 nucleotide sequence: TGTGCCAGCAGCTCGGCCGGGCTAGCGGGAGGATACGAGCAGTACTTC. Translation: CASSSAGLAGGYEQYF.

V and J are TRBV4-1 and TRBJ2-6, with D possibly matching TRBD1 (5 bases). The V and J ends lost 0 bases and 0 bases respectively, with 15 bases between them. The V gene's germline CDR1 is MGHRA and CDR2 YSYEKL. This CDR3 is built from 19 residues. In DNA, the CDR3 is TGCGCCAGCAGCCAAGAAGGGCTTAGGGGATCCTCTGGGGCCAACGTCCTGACTTTC. Residues: CASSQEGLRGSSGANVLTF.